These 28 T cell receptor beta chains were sequenced from one sample in a study of shared clonotypes between healthy human individuals (TCRdb year 2020). The library was obtained by the immunoSEQ multiplex PCR assay. The immuneACCESS repertoire file appears here via TCRdb, limited to in-frame rearrangements. These files lack a portion of the clones; in checked studies, under half of the deficit traces to unresolved V genes, and the cause of the others is not known. This sample comprises roughly 1.5 million clones, 98% of them detected only once. Roughly 0.45% of the sample is in the top ten clones. The sequenced sample consisted of naive CD4+ T cells sorted from blood. This specimen's cell subset or site label, interpreted: CD45RA+ positively selected. These receptors were taken from a man in his thirties or forties in good health.

V gene TRBV7-2 combines with J gene TRBJ2-1; 10 bases agree with TRBD2. Losses at the gene ends were 5 bases for V and 7 bases for J; bases not matched to a gene: 11. Germline V lookup: CDR1 SGHTA, CDR2 FQGNSA. The CDR3 runs to 16 residues. This CDR3 is CASSGAGTSVGNEQFF. CDR3 DNA sequence: TGTGCCAGCAGCGGAGCGGGGACTAGCGTTGGGAATGAGCAGTTCTTC.

This sequence joins TRBV7-8 and TRBJ2-7, with 7 bases fitting TRBD1. V trimming: 5 bases; J trimming: 6 bases; junction bases outside the gene matches: 16. The CDR3 runs 16 residues. From germline, CDR1 is SGHVS and CDR2 FQNEAQ. The CDR3 reads CASSRDLPGGYGEQYF. CDR3 sequence (DNA): TGTGCCAGCAGCCGAGACCTCCCAGGGGGATACGGCGAGCAGTACTTC. Combining the CDR3 with reference TRBV7-8 and TRBJ2-7 gives the whole variable domain GAGVSQSPRYKVAKRGQDVALRCDPISGHVSLFWYQQALGQGPEFLTYFQNEAQLDKSGLPSDRFFAERPEGSVSTLKIQRTQQEDSAVYLCASSRDLPGGYGEQYFGPGTRLTVT.

The CDR3 loop is CASSLAQAGFSRNIQYF. CDR3 coding DNA: TGTGCCAGCAGCTTAGCGCAGGCGGGGTTTAGCAGAAACATTCAGTACTTC. The chain recombines TRBV7-2 with TRBJ2-4; a weak D match, TRBD2 (6 bases). The V and J ends lost 0 bases and 6 bases respectively, with 18 bases between them. Germline CDR1 SGHTA, CDR2 FQGNSA. The CDR3 is 17 amino acids.

V and J are TRBV18 and TRBJ2-3, with 12 bases fitting TRBD2. Germline CDR1 is KGHSH and CDR2 is LQKENI. This CDR3 comprises 16 residues. The junction had 3 bases not matched to a gene; V was cut back by 0 bases and J by 5 bases. CDR3 region: CASSPPTSGRIDTQYF. DNA of the CDR3: TGTGCCAGCTCACCACCGACTAGCGGGAGAATAGATACGCAGTATTTT.

This sequence joins TRBV7-8 and TRBJ2-3; D is undetermined. V lost 1 base and J 1 base, leaving 12 bases between the germline ends. Germline CDR1 and CDR2: SGHVS and FQNEAQ. This CDR3 contains 16 residues. CDR3 residues: CASSLELSAGTDTQYF. The CDR3, as DNA: TGTGCCAGCAGCTTAGAGCTTTCGGCTGGCACAGATACGCAGTATTTT.

The chain joins TRBV15 to TRBJ2-7; 12 bases line up with TRBD2. The CDR3 has 19 amino acids. Per the germline V gene, CDR1 is LNHNV and CDR2 is YYDKDF (reference sequence). V was clipped by 1 base and J by 1 base; unmatched bases: 11. The CDR3 region is CATSRGLAGGLGRSYEQYF. The CDR3 DNA follows: TGTGCCACCAGCAGAGGTCTAGCGGGAGGGCTAGGGAGGTCCTACGAGCAGTACTTC.

V gene TRBV5-1 combines with J gene TRBJ2-7; no reliable D call. This CDR3 comprises 14 residues. The V end was cut by 4 bases, the J end by 2 bases, with 13 bases between. Per germline, CDR1 SGHRS and CDR2 YFSETQ. The CDR3 DNA is TGCGCCAGCAGCGGGGTTGGTAGGACCTACGAGCAGTACTTC. Protein: CASSGVGRTYEQYF.

The chain is built from TRBV7-9 and TRBJ1-1, with D tentatively TRBD1 (5 bases). V shed 5 bases and J shed 2 bases, with 27 bases lying between them. Germline CDR1 SEHNR, CDR2 FQNEAQ (reference sequence). The CDR3 runs to 19 residues. The CDR3: CASSPRRGGGYNLNTEAFF. The CDR3 DNA reads as TGTGCCAGCAGCCCACGCAGAGGCGGGGGATACAATTTAAACACTGAAGCTTTCTTT.

The J gene is TRBJ1-5, the V gene TRBV10-2; a possible D gene is TRBD1 (6 bases). Germline assignment: CDR1 WSHSY and CDR2 SAAADI. Trimming removed 6 bases from V and 3 bases from J, with 21 bases in between. The CDR3 runs 17 residues. The CDR3 spells CASSTPRGGFHNQPQHF. The CDR3 DNA is TGCGCCAGCAGCACTCCCAGGGGCGGATTTCACAATCAGCCCCAGCATTTT.

The rearrangement uses TRBV6-6 and TRBJ2-1; D is undetermined. CDR1 and CDR2 from the germline V gene are MNHNY and SVGAGI (reference sequence). Trimming stripped 2 bases from V and 0 bases from J, with 8 bases between. This CDR3 region has 15 residues. In DNA form, the CDR3 reads TGTGCCAGCAGTTACGGCGCGGCCTCCTACAATGAGCAGTTCTTC. Residues: CASSYGAASYNEQFF.

The chain recombines TRBV5-1 with TRBJ2-3; 12 bases map to TRBD2. Germline V gene lookup returns CDR1 SGHRS and CDR2 YFSETQ. V was pared by 0 bases and J by 2 bases, with 1 base of the junction left unmatched. This CDR3 contains 16 residues. The CDR3 bases are TGCGCCAGCAGCTTGGCTAGCGGGAGGGTCACAGATACGCAGTATTTT. It is translated as CASSLASGRVTDTQYF.

The J gene is TRBJ2-6, the V gene TRBV27; 8 nucleotides line up with TRBD2. This CDR3 is 18 amino acids long. Trimming cost V 3 bases and J 1 base; bases outside gene matches: 8. Germline V lookup: CDR1 MNHEY, CDR2 SMNVEV (reference sequence). The CDR3 reads CASSFLAGWGSGANVLTF. CDR3 sequence (DNA): TGTGCCAGCAGTTTTCTAGCGGGTTGGGGTTCTGGGGCCAACGTCCTGACTTTC.

The chain employs TRBV7-9 and TRBJ1-4, with 10 bases matching TRBD1. Germline trimming cut 3 bases from V and 8 bases from J; bases unmatched to any gene: 12. In germline, CDR1 is SEHNR, CDR2 FQNEAQ (reference sequence). This CDR3 has 17 amino acids. The CDR3 protein is CASSFGPGQGFWEKLFF. CDR3 sequence (DNA): TGTGCCAGCAGCTTTGGGCCGGGACAGGGGTTTTGGGAAAAACTGTTTTTT.

This clone has only one observation. This sequence joins TRBV7-2 and TRBJ2-3; 7 bases agree with TRBD2. The CDR3 loop spans 14 amino acids. CDR1 SGHTA and CDR2 FQGNSA come from the germline V gene. Losses at the gene ends were 5 bases for V and 6 bases for J; bases not matched to a gene: 8. In nucleotides, the CDR3 is TGTGCCAGCAGCCCTGGGGGGGTAGCTGATACGCAGTATTTT. As protein: CASSPGGVADTQYF.

The V call is TRBV5-4, the J call TRBJ2-2; D remains ambiguous. Trimming pared 0 bases from V and 1 base from J, leaving 13 bases between. Germline V gene data show CDR1 as SGHNT and CDR2 as YYREEE (reference sequence). The CDR3 has 17 residues. CDR3 residues: CASSLVPGQRNTGELFF. The CDR3, as DNA: TGTGCCAGCAGCTTGGTTCCTGGGCAGAGGAACACCGGGGAGCTGTTTTTT.

This chain connects TRBV7-9 to TRBJ2-5; no definite D call. Germline values: CDR1 SEHNR, CDR2 FQNEAQ (reference sequence). The V end was cut by 4 bases, the J end by 4 bases, with 16 bases between. The CDR3 covers 15 residues. CDR3 amino acids: CASSSHGNKGETQYF. CDR3 sequence (DNA): TGTGCCAGCAGCTCACATGGAAACAAAGGAGAGACCCAGTACTTC.

The chain has TRBV9 and TRBJ2-1; possibly TRBD2 for D (5 bases). Germline V gives CDR1 SGDLS, CDR2 YYNGEE. Between the trimmed V and J ends, which lost 3 bases and 4 bases, there was a span of 11 bases. CDR3 length: 14 residues. The CDR3 DNA is TGTGCCAGCAGCGAGGACTCTTCATACAATGAGCAGTTCTTC. It is translated as CASSEDSSYNEQFF.

V is TRBV27 and J is TRBJ2-7; 13 bases map to TRBD2. Germline CDR1 MNHEY, CDR2 SMNVEV (reference sequence). J lost 0 bases, V lost 3 bases, and 11 bases had no gene match. The CDR3 contains 19 residues. CDR3 amino acids: CASSFRSTSGRRSSYEQYF. CDR3 nucleotide sequence: TGTGCCAGCAGTTTTAGGTCGACTAGCGGGAGGCGAAGCTCCTACGAGCAGTACTTC.

The chain recombines TRBV19 with TRBJ1-5, with D uncertain. The CDR3 loop spans 13 amino acids. Germline V gene lookup returns CDR1 LNHDA and CDR2 SQIVND (reference sequence). Trimming took off 8 bases at V and 2 bases at J, with 10 bases between the two ends. For the CDR3, the DNA is TGTGCCAGTGGTGGGATCGGCAATCAGCCCCAGCATTTT. It yields the protein CASGGIGNQPQHF.

V is TRBV28 and J is TRBJ2-5; D gene uncertain. Trimming shortened V by 3 bases and J by 1 base, and 9 bases separated the two germline ends. The CDR3 is 14 residues long. Germline loops: CDR1 MDHEN, CDR2 SYDVKM. Here the CDR3 reads CASSFPGFQETQYF. Written as DNA, the CDR3 is TGTGCCAGCAGTTTCCCGGGCTTCCAAGAGACCCAGTACTTC.

This clone was observed a single time. V gene TRBV18 combines with J gene TRBJ2-5; 7 bases map to TRBD1. The CDR3 loop spans 15 amino acids. Germline V gene data show CDR1 as KGHSH and CDR2 as LQKENI. With V trimmed by 5 bases and J by 2 bases, 8 bases remained unmatched. CDR3 nucleotide sequence: TGTGCCAGCTCATCCGGGACAGCGAGGCAAGAGACCCAGTACTTC. Its protein is CASSSGTARQETQYF. Supplemented by reference TRBV18 and TRBJ2-5, the full variable domain reads NAGVMQNPRHLVRRRGQEARLRCSPMKGHSHVYWYRQLPEEGLKFMVYLQKENIIDESGMPKERFSAEFPKEGPSILRIQQVVRGDSAAYFCASSSGTARQETQYFGPGTRLLVL.

V gene TRBV28 combines with J gene TRBJ1-3; D may be TRBD1 (5 bases). The germline V gene has CDR1 MDHEN and CDR2 SYDVKM. The CDR3 loop spans 15 amino acids. The germline V and J ends were trimmed by 6 bases and 2 bases, with 14 bases remaining between them. CDR3 amino acids: CASRDSGGPGNTIYF. The CDR3 DNA reads TGTGCCAGCAGAGATTCGGGGGGACCTGGAAACACCATATATTTT.

The chain uses TRBV28 and TRBJ2-3; 12 bases align to TRBD2. CDR3 length: 15 residues. The V gene end was trimmed by 2 bases and the J gene end by 5 bases; junction bases not matched to a gene: 2. The germline V gene has CDR1 MDHEN and CDR2 SYDVKM. The chain's CDR3 is CASSLLAGGVDTQYF. The CDR3 DNA reads TGTGCCAGCAGTTTACTAGCGGGAGGGGTAGATACGCAGTATTTT.

V is TRBV11-2 and J is TRBJ2-1; D tentatively fits TRBD1 or TRBD2 (6 bases each). CDR3 length equals 15 residues. Germline V lookup: CDR1 SGHAT, CDR2 FQNNGV. Between the trimmed V and J ends, which lost 3 bases and 5 bases, there was a span of 14 bases. The DNA of the CDR3 is TGTGCCAGCAGCTTTTTGGGGGGCGGGAACAATGAGCAGTTCTTC. It specifies CASSFLGGGNNEQFF. Full variable domain (missing parts from reference TRBV11-2 and TRBJ2-1): EAGVAQSPRYKIIEKRQSVAFWCNPISGHATLYWYQQILGQGPKLLIQFQNNGVVDDSQLPKDRFSAERLKGVDSTLKIQPAKLEDSAVYLCASSFLGGGNNEQFFGPGTRLTVL.

This sequence joins TRBV15 and TRBJ1-5, with D perhaps matching TRBD1 (5 bases). V was trimmed by 5 bases and J by 4 bases, leaving 21 bases between them. CDR3 length equals 17 residues. Germline V CDR1 and CDR2: LNHNV, YYDKDF (reference sequence). CDR3 coding DNA: TGTGCCACCAGCCTCCCACAGGTCTGGGCGGAGAATCAGCCCCAGCATTTT. Translation gives CATSLPQVWAENQPQHF.

V is TRBV19 and J is TRBJ1-1; D remains ambiguous. CDR3 size: 12 residues. The ends were cut back, 7 bases at V and 0 bases at J, with 6 bases in the middle. CDR1 and CDR2 (germline): LNHDA, SQIVND (reference sequence). CDR3 DNA: TGTGCCAGTATGGGAGTGAACACTGAAGCTTTCTTT. This encodes CASMGVNTEAFF.

V gene TRBV30 combines with J gene TRBJ2-2; D is ambiguous. The CDR3 sequence is 15 residues long. Trimming removed 0 bases at V and 1 base at J, with 9 bases between. Per germline, CDR1 GTSNPN and CDR2 SVGIG (reference sequence). The DNA for the CDR3 is TGTGCCTGGAGTGTACTACGAGGGAACACCGGGGAGCTGTTTTTT. Protein product: CAWSVLRGNTGELFF.

CDR3 nucleotide sequence: TGTGCCAGCAGCAAACGGATAGACTCCGATGGTGGCGAAAAACTGTTTTTT. This translates into CASSKRIDSDGGEKLFF. The chain combines TRBV21-1 with TRBJ1-4. TRBV21-1 is termed a pseudogene. This CDR3 spans 17 amino acids.